One sample yielded the 24 T cell receptor beta chains listed below, sequenced in a study of cytomegalovirus exposure and HLA in healthy donors. Vbeta (60) and Jbeta (13) primers were used in the PCR. TCRdb's table, derived via immunoSEQ multiplex PCR, lists solely in-frame clones and lacks some. The table has around 210,000 clones, over 65% seen once. Sequencing was done on a sample of PBMCs. The receptors originated from a woman aged 25 to 39 in good health and CMV-seronegative.

The chain couples TRBV9 to TRBJ1-3; D might be TRBD1 (6 bases). CDR3 length: 16 amino acids. Trimming shortened V by 3 bases and J by 7 bases, and 20 bases separated the two germline ends. Germline V gene lookup returns CDR1 SGDLS and CDR2 YYNGEE. CDR3 residues: CASSALDSFSGNTIYF. DNA for the CDR3: TGTGCCAGCAGCGCTCTGGACAGTTTTAGTGGGAACACCATATATTTT. Based on the CDR3 plus reference TRBV9 and TRBJ1-3, the full variable domain is DSGVTQTPKHLITATGQRVTLRCSPRSGDLSVYWYQQSLDQGLQFLIQYYNGEERAKGNILERFSAQQFPDLHSELNLSSLELGDSALYFCASSALDSFSGNTIYFGEGSWLTVV.

The chain carries TRBV5-1 and TRBJ2-2; 9 positions match TRBD1. CDR1 is SGHRS, CDR2 YFSETQ, per germline. This CDR3 has 17 residues. V was clipped by 1 base and J by 5 bases; unmatched bases: 9. CDR3 region: CASSLRGTGTSTGELFF. CDR3 sequence (DNA): TGCGCCAGCAGCTTGCGTGGGACAGGGACAAGTACCGGGGAGCTGTTTTTT.

V usage is TRBV7-9 and J usage is TRBJ1-2; 10 bases agree with TRBD1. Looked up from germline, CDR1 is SEHNR and CDR2 is FQNEAQ (reference sequence). This CDR3 comprises 15 residues. J was trimmed by 4 bases and V by 11 bases; bases with no gene match: 13. The CDR3 loop reads CASKPGTGASYGYTF. The CDR3 bases are TGTGCCTCAAAGCCGGGGACAGGGGCATCCTATGGCTACACCTTC.

In its sample, this clone was seen a few times. CDR3 bases: TGCGCCAGCAGCTTGGGGGGACTCCCGGGGGATGAGCAGTACTTC. Encoded protein: CASSLGGLPGDEQYF. The J gene is TRBJ2-7, the V gene TRBV5-1, with a possible D match to TRBD2 (6 bases). Germline CDR1 and CDR2: SGHRS and YFSETQ. Trimming removed 0 bases from V and 7 bases from J, with 17 bases in between. This CDR3 has 15 amino acids. Looking up the rest from reference TRBV5-1 and TRBJ2-7 gives the full variable domain: KAGVTQTPRYLIKTRGQQVTLSCSPISGHRSVSWYQQTPGQGLQFLFEYFSETQRNKGNFPGRFSGRQFSNSRSEMNVSTLELGDSALYLCASSLGGLPGDEQYFGPGTRLTVT.

The chain combines TRBV5-6 with TRBJ2-1, with D possibly being TRBD1 (6 bases). The germline CDR1 and CDR2 sequences are SGHDT and YYEEEE. This CDR3 has 16 amino acids. Between the trimmed V and J ends, which lost 4 bases and 5 bases, there was a span of 19 bases. This CDR3 is CASSLEDQQGHNEQFF. Written as DNA, the CDR3 is TGTGCCAGCAGCCTGGAAGACCAACAGGGCCACAATGAGCAGTTCTTC.

This clone was counted only a few times. Here the CDR3 reads CASSYSPRREYEQYF. CDR3 sequence (DNA): TGTGCCAGCAGTTACTCGCCTAGGCGGGAATACGAGCAGTACTTC. V is TRBV6-5 and J is TRBJ2-7; tentative D call: TRBD2 (6 bases). Germline V lookup: CDR1 MNHEY, CDR2 SVGAGI. This CDR3 has 15 amino acids. V was pared by 0 bases and J by 4 bases, with 13 bases between.

This chain connects TRBV5-4 to TRBJ1-2; weak D call: TRBD1 (6 bases). Germline V gene sequence: CDR1 SGHNT, CDR2 YYREEE (reference sequence). Trimming took 2 bases from V and 12 from J, leaving 20 bases between them. CDR3 length: 14 amino acids. CDR3 coding DNA: TGTGCCAGCAGCTTTTGGGGGGGCCTAAATTTCCACACCTTC. Its protein is CASSFWGGLNFHTF.

V is TRBV28 and J is TRBJ1-2; D ambiguous. Germline-derived CDR1 and CDR2 are MDHEN and SYDVKM. Trimming shortened V by 3 bases and J by 2 bases, and 7 bases separated the two germline ends. This CDR3 comprises 13 residues. The CDR3 here is CASSFSQNYGYTF. CDR3 DNA sequence: TGTGCCAGCAGTTTCTCACAGAACTATGGCTACACCTTC.

V gene TRBV5-6 combines with J gene TRBJ2-1, with D possibly matching TRBD2 (6 bases). Trimming took 4 bases from V and 0 from J, leaving 14 bases between them. The germline gives CDR1 SGHDT, CDR2 YYEEEE. The CDR3 totals 16 residues. As DNA, the CDR3 is TGTGCCAGCAGCCCACCAGGACTACCCTCCTACAATGAGCAGTTCTTC. Translating it yields CASSPPGLPSYNEQFF.

This sequence joins TRBV30 and TRBJ1-2, with unresolved D. The CDR3 is 10 amino acids. Germline assignment: CDR1 GTSNPN and CDR2 SVGIG (reference sequence). The germline V and J ends were trimmed by 3 bases and 8 bases, with 7 bases remaining between them. This chain's CDR3 is CAWRSLGYTF. The CDR3 nucleotides are TGTGCCTGGAGATCTCTAGGCTACACCTTC.

This clone was found once. The CDR3 loop is CASSQPGQNTGELFF. DNA for the CDR3: TGTGCCAGTAGCCAACCGGGACAGAACACCGGGGAGCTGTTTTTT. V and J are TRBV19 and TRBJ2-2, with TRBD1 as a possible D gene (6 bases). Per germline, CDR1 LNHDA and CDR2 SQIVND (reference sequence). The V and J ends lost 6 bases and 1 base respectively, with 12 bases between them. This CDR3 has 15 residues.

This clone was seen only once. The gene calls are TRBV4-1 and TRBJ1-4; the match to TRBD1 covers 7 bases. The V and J ends lost 4 bases and 1 base, in that order; junction bases with no gene match: 6. The CDR3 length is 16 residues. CDR1 MGHRA and CDR2 YSYEKL come from the germline V gene. The CDR3 DNA is TGCGCCAGCAGCCTCACCAGGGGGTTAACTAATGAAAAACTGTTTTTT. Encoded protein: CASSLTRGLTNEKLFF.

This chain uses TRBV13 with TRBJ1-2; 9 positions agree with TRBD1. CDR3 length equals 15 residues. The trim removed 5 bases at V and 2 bases at J, leaving 6 bases unmatched. From germline, CDR1 is PRHDT and CDR2 FYEKMQ (reference sequence). The CDR3 loop reads CASSAPGQGNYGYTF. The CDR3 DNA sequence: TGTGCCAGCAGCGCCCCGGGACAGGGAAACTATGGCTACACCTTC. Full variable domain (outside the CDR3, taken from reference TRBV13 and TRBJ1-2): AAGVIQSPRHLIKEKRETATLKCYPIPRHDTVYWYQQGPGQDPQFLISFYEKMQSDKGSIPDRFSAQQFSDYHSELNMSSLELGDSALYFCASSAPGQGNYGYTFGSGTRLTVV.

Of note for this clone: Other DNA sequences within the sample encode an identical CDR3. The chain employs TRBV27 and TRBJ1-5; 7 bases map to TRBD1. The V gene end was trimmed by 2 bases and the J gene end by 5 bases; junction bases not matched to a gene: 3. The germline CDR1 and CDR2 sequences are MNHEY and SMNVEV (reference sequence). The CDR3 runs to 14 residues. This CDR3 is CASSLRQGDQPQHF. The CDR3 nucleotides are TGTGCCAGCAGTTTAAGGCAGGGGGATCAGCCCCAGCATTTT.

This sequence joins TRBV18 and TRBJ1-3; TRBD1 matches at 8 bases. Germline trimming cut 5 bases from V and 4 bases from J; bases unmatched to any gene: 4. The CDR3 has 14 amino acids. CDR1 and CDR2 (germline): KGHSH, LQKENI. CDR3 nucleotides: TGTGCCAGCTCAGTCGGACAGGGAGGAAACACCATATATTTT. This encodes CASSVGQGGNTIYF.

V gene TRBV9 combines with J gene TRBJ2-6; no definite D call. The CDR3 contains 15 residues. Germline CDR1 reads SGDLS; CDR2 reads YYNGEE. V lost 3 bases and J lost 0, with 7 bases in between. The DNA of the CDR3 is TGTGCCAGCAGCGGTAGAATCTCTGGGGCCAACGTCCTGACTTTC. This codes for CASSGRISGANVLTF.

The chain combines TRBV30 with TRBJ1-2; 7 bases agree with TRBD1. V was clipped by 0 bases and J by 8 bases; unmatched bases: 6. Germline lookup yields CDR1 GTSNPN and CDR2 SVGIG (reference sequence). The CDR3 sequence is 13 residues long. The DNA for the CDR3 is TGTGCCTGGAGTGTAGAGGGGGCGAGGGGCTACACCTTC. Translated, it gives CAWSVEGARGYTF.

V gene TRBV9 combines with J gene TRBJ1-2; maybe TRBD1 (6 bases). The CDR3 has 16 residues. Trimming stripped 4 bases from V and 2 bases from J, with 18 bases between. Germline CDR1 SGDLS, CDR2 YYNGEE. The CDR3 here is CASSPNPTGHNYGYTF. DNA of the CDR3: TGTGCCAGCAGCCCCAATCCAACAGGGCACAACTATGGCTACACCTTC.

The J gene is TRBJ1-4, the V gene TRBV27; TRBD1 might be the D (6 bases). The V end lost 0 bases, the J end lost 5 bases, and 13 bases lay between the germline ends. CDR1 MNHEY and CDR2 SMNVEV come from the germline V gene (reference sequence). The CDR3 sequence is 16 residues long. In DNA, the CDR3 is TGTGCCAGCAGTTTATCCCCAGGGGCCAAGAATGAAAAACTGTTTTTT. Protein product: CASSLSPGAKNEKLFF.

This clone occurred a few times. This chain connects TRBV29-1 to TRBJ2-3; TRBD1 matches at 9 bases. The CDR3 consists of 14 residues. Germline CDR1 SQVTM, CDR2 ANQGSEA. Trimming took 6 bases from V and 2 from J; bases not matched to a gene: 6. The CDR3 here is CSVGTGQYTDTQYF. The DNA for the CDR3 is TGCAGCGTGGGGACAGGGCAGTACACAGATACGCAGTATTTT.

V and J are TRBV5-6 and TRBJ2-5, with D tentatively TRBD2 (5 bases). The J call is doubtful: the DNA matches TRBJ2-7 better. From germline, CDR1 is SGHDT and CDR2 YYEEEE. The CDR3 extends over 13 amino acids. The CDR3, as DNA: TGTGCCAGCAGTCCGGGGTTCGTTTACGAGCAGTACTTC. Translation gives CASSPGFVYEQYF.

V and J are TRBV25-1 and TRBJ2-1; a possible D gene is TRBD1 (6 bases). The V end lost 5 bases, the J end lost 3 bases, and 11 bases lay between the germline ends. The CDR3 has 14 amino acids. CDR1 MGHDK and CDR2 SYGVNS come from the germline V gene. The CDR3 is CASSKGHHYNEQFF. The CDR3 bases are TGTGCCAGCAGTAAGGGACATCACTACAATGAGCAGTTCTTC.

This clone has more than one count but fewer than ten. The chain carries TRBV27 and TRBJ2-7; 7 bases fit TRBD2. With V trimmed by 5 bases and J by 5 bases, 12 bases remained unmatched. Per germline, CDR1 MNHEY and CDR2 SMNVEV (reference sequence). CDR3 size: 15 residues. The CDR3 DNA is TGTGCCAGCAGTCTCGGACTAGATCTAATGGACGAGCAGTACTTC. This translates into CASSLGLDLMDEQYF.

The chain is built from TRBV4-1 and TRBJ1-2, with 7 bases identical to TRBD1. CDR1 is MGHRA and CDR2 is YSYEKL in the germline V gene. This CDR3 has 15 amino acids. The trim removed 3 bases at V and 3 bases at J, leaving 7 bases unmatched. In DNA, the CDR3 is TGCGCCAGCAGCCAGCAGGGGGAAGTCGACTATGGCTACACCTTC. Translated, it gives CASSQQGEVDYGYTF.